Below are 13 T cell receptor beta chains sequenced from a single sample in a study of blood T cell repertoires in COVID-19. Assay used: immunoSEQ multiplex PCR; TCRdb lists only in-frame clones, some missing. The sample yields under 95,000 clones, over 80% seen once. Sequencing used peripheral blood. The receptors here all came from a woman of 80 years or more with acute or convalescent COVID-19.

This rearrangement joins TRBV5-4 to TRBJ1-1; D ambiguous. Trimming shortened V by 1 base and J by 1 base, and 8 bases separated the two germline ends. Germline assignment: CDR1 SGHNT and CDR2 YYREEE (reference sequence). This CDR3 contains 14 residues. This CDR3 reads CASSLYEENTEAFF. The CDR3 nucleotides read TGTGCCAGCAGCTTGTATGAGGAGAACACTGAAGCTTTCTTT.

The chain combines TRBV7-8 with TRBJ1-1; the D is unclear. The CDR3 loop spans 14 amino acids. Trimming took 1 base from V and 1 from J, leaving 7 bases between them. Per the germline V gene, CDR1 is SGHVS and CDR2 is FQNEAQ. CDR3 amino acids: CASSLGGKNTEAFF. CDR3 DNA sequence: TGTGCCAGCAGCTTAGGCGGGAAGAACACTGAAGCTTTCTTT. Using reference TRBV7-8 and TRBJ1-1 for the parts outside the CDR3, the full variable domain is GAGVSQSPRYKVAKRGQDVALRCDPISGHVSLFWYQQALGQGPEFLTYFQNEAQLDKSGLPSDRFFAERPEGSVSTLKIQRTQQEDSAVYLCASSLGGKNTEAFFGQGTRLTVV.

V and J are TRBV3-1 (or the pseudogene TRBV3-2) and TRBJ1-1; D not certain. The V gene lost 0 bases and the J gene lost 5 bases, with 7 bases spanning the gap. This CDR3 is built from 13 residues. The V gene's germline CDR1 is LGHDT and CDR2 YNNKEL (reference sequence). The CDR3 protein is CASSQESRTEAFF. CDR3 bases: TGTGCCAGCAGCCAAGAATCCCGGACTGAAGCTTTCTTT.

This clone was seen only a few times. V usage is TRBV7-2 and J usage is TRBJ2-5; D gene uncertain. V was clipped by 4 bases and J by 3 bases, with 18 bases between them. CDR1 and CDR2 (germline): SGHTA, FQGNSA. The length of the CDR3 is 16 residues. The CDR3 region is CASSYALGPYKETQYF. The CDR3, as DNA: TGTGCCAGCAGCTACGCCTTGGGCCCTTACAAAGAGACCCAGTACTTC.

J is TRBJ2-5 and V is TRBV29-1; 8 bases are a match to TRBD2. Per the germline V gene, CDR1 is SQVTM and CDR2 is ANQGSEA. J was trimmed by 1 base and V by 0 bases; bases with no gene match: 4. This CDR3 contains 15 residues. This CDR3 is CSVEDRGLVQETQYF. The CDR3 DNA follows: TGCAGCGTTGAAGACCGGGGACTAGTCCAAGAGACCCAGTACTTC.

The rearrangement links TRBV18 to TRBJ2-3; D is unresolved. V shed 2 bases and J shed 0 bases, with 12 bases lying between them. The CDR3 has 16 amino acids. CDR1 is KGHSH, CDR2 LQKENI, per germline. The CDR3 bases are TGTGCCAGCTCACCAACTCAAACTACTAGCACAGATACGCAGTATTTT. This gives the protein CASSPTQTTSTDTQYF.

This clone was seen a few times. This chain joins TRBV6-5 and TRBJ2-2, with 8 bases matching TRBD1. This CDR3 spans 15 amino acids. Germline lookup yields CDR1 MNHEY and CDR2 SVGAGI. Trimming removed 6 bases from V and 1 base from J; junction bases left unmatched: 4. The CDR3 loop is CASRSGTGNTGELFF. CDR3 bases: TGTGCCAGCAGATCCGGGACAGGGAACACCGGGGAGCTGTTTTTT.

This chain links TRBV25-1 with TRBJ2-1; 12 nucleotides match TRBD2. Germline V gene lookup returns CDR1 MGHDK and CDR2 SYGVNS. The J segment lost 3 bases and the V segment lost 6 bases, leaving 3 bases of the junction unmatched. This CDR3 spans 15 amino acids. The CDR3 nucleotides read TGTGCCAGCAGCCGGACTAGCGGGATCTACAATGAGCAGTTCTTC. Protein: CASSRTSGIYNEQFF.

The V gene is TRBV7-8, the J gene TRBJ1-4; the match to TRBD1 covers 9 bases. J was trimmed by 2 bases and V by 5 bases; bases with no gene match: 3. Germline V gives CDR1 SGHVS, CDR2 FQNEAQ. The CDR3 totals 15 residues. The CDR3 nucleotides are TGTGCCAGCAGCAAAGACAGGGGGACTAATGAAAAACTGTTTTTT. This codes for CASSKDRGTNEKLFF.

This chain joins TRBV28 and TRBJ2-2, with 7 bases lining up with TRBD1. The CDR3 runs to 15 residues. V was clipped by 5 bases and J by 3 bases; unmatched bases: 6. Germline values: CDR1 MDHEN, CDR2 SYDVKM. This CDR3 reads CASSLKDRDTGELFF. CDR3 sequence (DNA): TGTGCCAGCAGTCTCAAAGACAGGGACACCGGGGAGCTGTTTTTT.

For the CDR3, the DNA is TGTGCCAGCAGCCCAAAGACTAGCGGGGTACAAGAGACCCAGTACTTC. Translating it yields CASSPKTSGVQETQYF. The chain recombines TRBV7-2 with TRBJ2-5; TRBD2 aligns across 11 bases. The CDR3 totals 16 residues. With 5 bases clipped from V and 2 bases from J, the junction kept 7 bases outside the gene matches. Germline CDR1 reads SGHTA; CDR2 reads FQGNSA.

This chain connects TRBV7-2 to TRBJ2-1; possibly TRBD2 for D (6 bases). The CDR3 covers 12 residues. The V and J ends lost 5 bases and 15 bases respectively, with 17 bases between them. Germline V gives CDR1 SGHTA, CDR2 FQGNSA. This CDR3 is CASSALPGDWFF. The CDR3 DNA is TGTGCCAGCAGCGCGCTCCCGGGAGACTGGTTCTTC. Full variable domain (remainder filled in from reference TRBV7-2 and TRBJ2-1): GAGVSQSPSNKVTEKGKDVELRCDPISGHTALYWYRQSLGQGLEFLIYFQGNSAPDKSGLPSDRFSAERTGGSVSTLTIQRTQQEDSAVYLCASSALPGDWFFGPGTRLTVL.

Concerning this clone: The sample carries other DNA sequences with the same CDR3. The V gene is TRBV5-1, the J gene TRBJ2-3; 16 bases match TRBD2. With 4 bases clipped from V and 0 bases from J, the junction kept 2 bases outside the gene matches. The CDR3 is 17 residues long. Germline V CDR1 and CDR2: SGHRS, YFSETQ. The CDR3 loop is CASSRGLAGGSTDTQYF. CDR3 bases: TGCGCCAGCAGCAGGGGACTAGCGGGAGGGAGCACAGATACGCAGTATTTT.